This TCR beta chain comes out of a study of radiation and T cells in renal cell carcinoma. Sequenced by immunoSEQ multiplex PCR; TCRdb stores in-frame clones only, minus some. Counted here are 100,000 to 150,000 clones, 81% occurring once; the ten biggest clones make up about 5.3%. Described time point: blood 2 weeks post-SBRT. The treatment: 15 Gy SBRT to primary tumor, nephrectomy 4 weeks later. This CDR3 contains 15 residues. The V and J ends lost 4 bases and 6 bases, in that order; junction bases with no gene match: 10. Germline CDR1 reads LNHNV; CDR2 reads YYDKDF (reference sequence). In regard to this clone: Antigen unknown.

Regarding the study as a whole: From baseline, blood top tumor clonotypes peaked at 2 weeks post-radiation.

V is TRBV15 and J is TRBJ2-3, with TRBD2 identical over 7 bases. The sequence derives from a man aged 50 or older with renal cell carcinoma. Source: blood, taken from a patient whose treatment included radiotherapy and nephrectomy. In DNA form, the CDR3 reads TGTGCCACCAGCAATATCGGGACTACCGGGGATACGCAGTATTTT. It encodes CATSNIGTTGDTQYF.